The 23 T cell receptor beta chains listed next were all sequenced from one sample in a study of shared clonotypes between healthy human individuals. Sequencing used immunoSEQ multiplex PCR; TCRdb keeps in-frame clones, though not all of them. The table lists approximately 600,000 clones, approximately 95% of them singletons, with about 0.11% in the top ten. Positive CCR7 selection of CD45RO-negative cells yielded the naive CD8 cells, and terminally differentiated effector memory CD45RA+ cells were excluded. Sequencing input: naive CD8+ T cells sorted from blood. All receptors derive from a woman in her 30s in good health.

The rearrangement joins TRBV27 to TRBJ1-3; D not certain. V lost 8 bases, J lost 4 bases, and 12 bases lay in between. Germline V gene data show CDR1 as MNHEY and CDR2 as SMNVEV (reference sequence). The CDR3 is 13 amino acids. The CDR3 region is CASGTTEGNTIYF. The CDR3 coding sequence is TGTGCCAGCGGAACGACCGAGGGAAACACCATATATTTT.

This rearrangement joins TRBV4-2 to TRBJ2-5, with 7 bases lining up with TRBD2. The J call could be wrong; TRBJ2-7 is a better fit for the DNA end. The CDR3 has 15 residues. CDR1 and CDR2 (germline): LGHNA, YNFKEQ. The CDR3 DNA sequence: TGTGCCAGCAGCCAAGATAGCGGGCCCCACTACGAGCAGTACTTC. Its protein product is CASSQDSGPHYEQYF.

The CDR3 region is CASSPGTRNYEQYF. The CDR3, as DNA: TGCGCCAGCAGCCCCGGGACACGGAACTACGAGCAGTACTTC. The rearrangement uses TRBV4-1 and TRBJ2-7, with a tentative D call TRBD1 (6 bases). This CDR3 comprises 14 residues. Trimming pared 4 bases from V and 3 bases from J, leaving 13 bases between. CDR1 is MGHRA, CDR2 YSYEKL, per germline.

The CDR3 DNA reads as TGTGCCAGTCCTTATACAGATACGCAGTATTTT. Its translation is CASPYTDTQYF. The chain is built from TRBV5-3 and TRBJ2-3; no firm D call. TRBV5-3 is an ORF, and what it does is uncertain. Trimming stripped 8 bases from V and 3 bases from J, with 7 bases between. The CDR3 runs to 11 residues.

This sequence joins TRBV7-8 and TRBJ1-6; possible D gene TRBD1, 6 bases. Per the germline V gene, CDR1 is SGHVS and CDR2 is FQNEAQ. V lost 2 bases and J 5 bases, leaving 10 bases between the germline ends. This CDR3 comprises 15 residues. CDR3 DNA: TGTGCCAGCAGCTTAATTGCAGGGGATAATTCACCCCTCCACTTT. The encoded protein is CASSLIAGDNSPLHF.

In DNA form, the CDR3 reads TGTGCCAGTAGTTCCGGGATCTCCTACAATGAGCAGTTCTTC. It specifies CASSSGISYNEQFF. The V call is TRBV19, the J call TRBJ2-1, with D possibly matching TRBD2 (5 bases). The CDR3 extends over 14 amino acids. The V gene's germline CDR1 is LNHDA and CDR2 SQIVND (reference sequence). Deletions cut 5 bases from V and 0 bases from J, with 8 bases between.

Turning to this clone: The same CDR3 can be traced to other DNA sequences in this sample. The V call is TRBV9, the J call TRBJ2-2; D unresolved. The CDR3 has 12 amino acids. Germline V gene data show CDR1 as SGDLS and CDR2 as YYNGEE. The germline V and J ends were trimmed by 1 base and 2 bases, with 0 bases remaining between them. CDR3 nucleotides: TGTGCCAGCAGCGTAAACACCGGGGAGCTGTTTTTT. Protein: CASSVNTGELFF.

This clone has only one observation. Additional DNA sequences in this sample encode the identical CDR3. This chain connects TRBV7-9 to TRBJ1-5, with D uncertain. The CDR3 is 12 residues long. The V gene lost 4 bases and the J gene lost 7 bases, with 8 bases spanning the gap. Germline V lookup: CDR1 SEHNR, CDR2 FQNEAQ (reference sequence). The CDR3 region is CASSSGGQPQHF. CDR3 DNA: TGTGCCAGCAGCTCCGGCGGCCAGCCCCAGCATTTT.

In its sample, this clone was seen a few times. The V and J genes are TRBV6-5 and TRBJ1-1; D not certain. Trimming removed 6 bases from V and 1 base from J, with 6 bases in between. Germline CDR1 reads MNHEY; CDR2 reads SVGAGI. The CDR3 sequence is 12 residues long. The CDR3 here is CASREPNTEAFF. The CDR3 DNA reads TGTGCCAGCAGGGAACCGAACACTGAAGCTTTCTTT.

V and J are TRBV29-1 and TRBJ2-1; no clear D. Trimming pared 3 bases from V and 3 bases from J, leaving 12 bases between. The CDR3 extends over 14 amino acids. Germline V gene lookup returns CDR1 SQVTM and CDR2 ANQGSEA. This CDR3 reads CSVDNPHRYNEQFF. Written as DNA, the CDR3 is TGCAGCGTTGATAATCCGCATCGCTACAATGAGCAGTTCTTC.

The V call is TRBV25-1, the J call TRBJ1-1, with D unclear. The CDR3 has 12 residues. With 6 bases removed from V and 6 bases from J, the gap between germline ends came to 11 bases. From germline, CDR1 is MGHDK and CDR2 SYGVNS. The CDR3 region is CASRDGGAEAFF. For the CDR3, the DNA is TGTGCCAGCAGGGATGGTGGGGCTGAAGCTTTCTTT. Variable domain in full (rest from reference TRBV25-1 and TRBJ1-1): EADIYQTPRYLVIGTGKKITLECSQTMGHDKMYWYQQDPGMELHLIHYSYGVNSTEKGDLSSESTVSRIRTEHFPLTLESARPSHTSQYLCASRDGGAEAFFGQGTRLTVV.

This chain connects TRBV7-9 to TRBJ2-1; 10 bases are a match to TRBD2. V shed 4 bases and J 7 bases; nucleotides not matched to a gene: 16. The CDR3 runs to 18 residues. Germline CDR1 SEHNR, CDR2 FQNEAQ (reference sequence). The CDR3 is CASSSERLAGVKGNEQFF. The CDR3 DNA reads TGTGCCAGCAGCTCAGAACGCCTAGCGGGAGTAAAGGGGAATGAGCAGTTCTTC.

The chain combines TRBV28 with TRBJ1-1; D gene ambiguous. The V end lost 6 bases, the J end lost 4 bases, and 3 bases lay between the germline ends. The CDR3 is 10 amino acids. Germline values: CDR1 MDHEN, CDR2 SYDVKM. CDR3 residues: CASSITEAFF. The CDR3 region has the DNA TGTGCCAGCAGCATCACTGAAGCTTTCTTT.

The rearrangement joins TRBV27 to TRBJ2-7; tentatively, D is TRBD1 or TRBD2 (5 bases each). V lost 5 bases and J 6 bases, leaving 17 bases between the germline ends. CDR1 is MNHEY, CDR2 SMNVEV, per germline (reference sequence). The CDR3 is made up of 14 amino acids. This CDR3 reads CASSLRDPISEQYF. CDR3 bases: TGTGCCAGCAGTCTCCGGGACCCGATCTCCGAGCAGTACTTC.

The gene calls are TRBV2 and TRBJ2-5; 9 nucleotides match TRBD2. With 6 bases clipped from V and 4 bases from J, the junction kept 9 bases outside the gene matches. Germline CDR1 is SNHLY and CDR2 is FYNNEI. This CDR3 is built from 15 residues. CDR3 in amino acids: CASRSSAGGRETQYF. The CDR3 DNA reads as TGTGCCAGCAGGAGTAGTGCGGGAGGGAGAGAGACCCAGTACTTC.

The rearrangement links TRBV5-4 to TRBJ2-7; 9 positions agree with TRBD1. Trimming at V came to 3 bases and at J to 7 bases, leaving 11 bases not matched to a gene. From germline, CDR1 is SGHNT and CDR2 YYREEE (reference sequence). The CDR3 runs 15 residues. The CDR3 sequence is CASSSNEQGASEQYF. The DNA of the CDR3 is TGTGCCAGCAGCTCTAATGAACAGGGGGCGTCGGAGCAGTACTTC.

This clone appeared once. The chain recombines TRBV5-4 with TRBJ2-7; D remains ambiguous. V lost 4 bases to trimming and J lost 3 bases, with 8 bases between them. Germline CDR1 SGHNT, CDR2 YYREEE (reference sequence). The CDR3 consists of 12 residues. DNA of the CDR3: TGTGCCAGCAGCGTGGACGGCTACGAGCAGTACTTC. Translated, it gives CASSVDGYEQYF.

DNA of the CDR3: TGTGCCAGCGTACAAGCAACCCCAGGGAGGTCCTACGAGCAGTACTTC. It translates to CASVQATPGRSYEQYF. The rearrangement uses TRBV2 and TRBJ2-7; a possible D gene is TRBD2 (6 bases). The CDR3 is made up of 16 amino acids. Germline V gives CDR1 SNHLY, CDR2 FYNNEI. V was shortened by 8 bases and J by 1 base, with 21 bases between the two germline ends.

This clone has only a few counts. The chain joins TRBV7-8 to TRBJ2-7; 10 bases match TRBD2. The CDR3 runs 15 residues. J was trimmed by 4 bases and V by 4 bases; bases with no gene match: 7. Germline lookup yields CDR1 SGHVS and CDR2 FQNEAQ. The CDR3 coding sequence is TGTGCCAGCAGCTCCCCTCCTAGCGGGAGTTACGAGCAGTACTTC. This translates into CASSSPPSGSYEQYF.

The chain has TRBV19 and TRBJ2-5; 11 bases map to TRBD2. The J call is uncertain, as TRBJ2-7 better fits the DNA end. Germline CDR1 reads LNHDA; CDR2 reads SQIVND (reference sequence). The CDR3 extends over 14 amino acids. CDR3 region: CASSWTSGSYEQYF. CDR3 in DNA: TGTGCCAGTAGTTGGACTAGCGGGTCCTACGAGCAGTACTTC.

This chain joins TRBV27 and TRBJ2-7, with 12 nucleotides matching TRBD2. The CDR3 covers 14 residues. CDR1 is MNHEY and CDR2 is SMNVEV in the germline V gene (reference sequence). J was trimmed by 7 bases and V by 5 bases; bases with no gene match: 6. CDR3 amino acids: CASSASGRAGEQYF. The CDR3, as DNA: TGTGCCAGCAGTGCTAGCGGGAGGGCCGGGGAGCAGTACTTC.

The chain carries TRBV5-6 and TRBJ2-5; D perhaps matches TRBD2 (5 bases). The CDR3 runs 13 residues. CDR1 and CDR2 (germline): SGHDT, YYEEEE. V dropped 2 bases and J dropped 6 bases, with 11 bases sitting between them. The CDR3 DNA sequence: TGTGCCAGCAGCTTAGAAAACGGGAAGACCCAGTACTTC. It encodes CASSLENGKTQYF.

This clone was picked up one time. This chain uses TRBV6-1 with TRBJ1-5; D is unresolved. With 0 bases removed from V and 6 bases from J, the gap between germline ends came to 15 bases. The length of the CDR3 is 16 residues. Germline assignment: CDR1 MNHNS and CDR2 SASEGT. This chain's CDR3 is CASSEAVRQDPQPQHF. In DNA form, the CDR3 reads TGTGCCAGCAGTGAAGCGGTTCGCCAGGATCCTCAGCCCCAGCATTTT.